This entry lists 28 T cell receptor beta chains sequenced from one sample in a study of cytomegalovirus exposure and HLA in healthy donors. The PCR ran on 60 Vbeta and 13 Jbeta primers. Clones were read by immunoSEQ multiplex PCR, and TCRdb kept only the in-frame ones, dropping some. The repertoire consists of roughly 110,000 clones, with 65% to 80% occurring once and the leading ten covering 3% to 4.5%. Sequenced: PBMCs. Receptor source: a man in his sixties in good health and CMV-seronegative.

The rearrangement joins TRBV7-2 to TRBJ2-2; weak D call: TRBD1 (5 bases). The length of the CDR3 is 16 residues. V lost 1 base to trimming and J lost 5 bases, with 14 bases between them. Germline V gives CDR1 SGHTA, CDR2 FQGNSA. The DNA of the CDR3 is TGTGCCAGCAGCTTAGGTCCCCAGGGTAGTACCGGGGAGCTGTTTTTT. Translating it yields CASSLGPQGSTGELFF.

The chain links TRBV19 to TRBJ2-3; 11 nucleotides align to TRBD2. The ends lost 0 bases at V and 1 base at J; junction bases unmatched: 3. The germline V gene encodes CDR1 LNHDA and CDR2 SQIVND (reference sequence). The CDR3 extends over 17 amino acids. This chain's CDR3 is CASSIEASGGRTDTQYF. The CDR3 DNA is TGTGCCAGTAGTATAGAGGCTAGCGGGGGGCGCACAGATACGCAGTATTTT.

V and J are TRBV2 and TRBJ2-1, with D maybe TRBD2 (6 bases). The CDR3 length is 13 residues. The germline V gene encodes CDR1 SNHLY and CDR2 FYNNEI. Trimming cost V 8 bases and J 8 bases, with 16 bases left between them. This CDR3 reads CASSTGTSYEQFF. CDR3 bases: TGTGCCAGCTCTACAGGTACTAGCTATGAGCAGTTCTTC.

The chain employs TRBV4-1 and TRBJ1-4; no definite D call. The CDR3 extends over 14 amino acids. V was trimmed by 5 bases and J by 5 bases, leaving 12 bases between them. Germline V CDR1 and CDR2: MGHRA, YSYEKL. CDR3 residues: CASSAGIGNEKLFF. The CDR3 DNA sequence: TGCGCCAGCAGCGCCGGGATAGGGAATGAAAAACTGTTTTTT.

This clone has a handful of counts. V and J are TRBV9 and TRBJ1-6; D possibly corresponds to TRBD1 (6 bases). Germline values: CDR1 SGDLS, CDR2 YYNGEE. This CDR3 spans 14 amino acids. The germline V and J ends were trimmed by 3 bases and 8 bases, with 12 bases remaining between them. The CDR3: CASSADSGDSPLHF. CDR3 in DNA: TGTGCCAGCAGCGCGGACAGTGGAGATTCACCCCTCCACTTT.

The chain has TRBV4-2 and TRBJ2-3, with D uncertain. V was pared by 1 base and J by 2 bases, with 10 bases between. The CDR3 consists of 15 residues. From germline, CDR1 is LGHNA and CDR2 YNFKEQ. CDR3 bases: TGTGCCAGCAGCCAAGGTCTATCATACACAGATACGCAGTATTTT. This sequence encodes CASSQGLSYTDTQYF.

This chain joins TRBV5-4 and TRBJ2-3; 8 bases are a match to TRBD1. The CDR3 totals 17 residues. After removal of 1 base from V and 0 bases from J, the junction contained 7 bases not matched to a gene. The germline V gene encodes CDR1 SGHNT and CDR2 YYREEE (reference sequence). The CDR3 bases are TGTGCCAGCAGCTTGTGGACAGGGTTGGGAAGCACAGATACGCAGTATTTT. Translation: CASSLWTGLGSTDTQYF.

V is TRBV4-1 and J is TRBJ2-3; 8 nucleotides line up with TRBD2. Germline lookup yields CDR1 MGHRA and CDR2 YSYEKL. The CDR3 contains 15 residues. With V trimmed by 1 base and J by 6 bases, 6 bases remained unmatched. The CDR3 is CASSQGGGGQDTQYF. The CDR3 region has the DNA TGCGCCAGCAGCCAAGGAGGCGGGGGGCAGGATACGCAGTATTTT.

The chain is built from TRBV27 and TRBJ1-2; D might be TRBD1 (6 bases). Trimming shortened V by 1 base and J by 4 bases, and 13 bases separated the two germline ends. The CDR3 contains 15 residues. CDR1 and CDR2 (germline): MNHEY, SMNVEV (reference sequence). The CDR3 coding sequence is TGTGCCAGCAGTTTATGGGCAGGGGAAGCCTATGGCTACACCTTC. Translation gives CASSLWAGEAYGYTF.

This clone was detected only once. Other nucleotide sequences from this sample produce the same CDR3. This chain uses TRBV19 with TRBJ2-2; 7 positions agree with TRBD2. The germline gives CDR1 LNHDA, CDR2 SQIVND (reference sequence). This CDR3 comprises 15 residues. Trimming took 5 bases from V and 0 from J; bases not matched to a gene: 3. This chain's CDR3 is CASSYLAANTGELFF. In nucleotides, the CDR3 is TGTGCCAGTAGTTATCTAGCGGCGAACACCGGGGAGCTGTTTTTT.

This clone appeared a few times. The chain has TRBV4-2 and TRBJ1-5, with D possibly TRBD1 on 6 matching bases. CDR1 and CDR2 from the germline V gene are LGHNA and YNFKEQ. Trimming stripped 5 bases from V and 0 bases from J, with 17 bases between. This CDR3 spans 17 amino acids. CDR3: CASSFMGTGSSNQPQHF. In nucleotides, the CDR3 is TGTGCCAGCAGCTTCATGGGAACAGGGAGTAGCAATCAGCCCCAGCATTTT.

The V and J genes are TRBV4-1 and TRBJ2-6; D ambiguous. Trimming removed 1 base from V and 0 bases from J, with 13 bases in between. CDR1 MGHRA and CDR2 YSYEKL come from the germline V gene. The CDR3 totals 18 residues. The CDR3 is CASSQADVPSSGANVLTF. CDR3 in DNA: TGCGCCAGCAGCCAAGCAGATGTCCCCAGCTCTGGGGCCAACGTCCTGACTTTC.

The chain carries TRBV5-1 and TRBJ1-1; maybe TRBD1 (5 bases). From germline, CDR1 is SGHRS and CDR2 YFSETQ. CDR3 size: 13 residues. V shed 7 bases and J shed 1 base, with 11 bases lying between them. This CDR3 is CASAPQGNTEAFF. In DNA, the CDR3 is TGCGCCAGCGCCCCCCAGGGGAACACTGAAGCTTTCTTT.

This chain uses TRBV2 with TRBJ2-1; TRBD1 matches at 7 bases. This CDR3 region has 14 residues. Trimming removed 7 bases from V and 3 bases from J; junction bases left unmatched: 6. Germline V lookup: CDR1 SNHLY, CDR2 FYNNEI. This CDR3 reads CASNGDSGYNEQFF. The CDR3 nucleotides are TGTGCCAGCAATGGGGACAGCGGCTACAATGAGCAGTTCTTC.

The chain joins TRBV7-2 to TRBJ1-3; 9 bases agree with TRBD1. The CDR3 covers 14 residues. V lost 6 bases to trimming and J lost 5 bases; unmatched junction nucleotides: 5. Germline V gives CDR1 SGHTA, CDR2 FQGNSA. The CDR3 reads CASRGTGTRNTIYF. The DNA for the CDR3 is TGTGCCAGCAGGGGGACAGGGACACGAAACACCATATATTTT.

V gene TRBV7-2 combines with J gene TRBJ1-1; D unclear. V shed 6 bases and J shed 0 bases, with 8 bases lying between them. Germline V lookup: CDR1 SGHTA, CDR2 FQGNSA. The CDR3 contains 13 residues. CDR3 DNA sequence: TGTGCCAGCAGTTTACAGTTGAACACTGAAGCTTTCTTT. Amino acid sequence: CASSLQLNTEAFF.

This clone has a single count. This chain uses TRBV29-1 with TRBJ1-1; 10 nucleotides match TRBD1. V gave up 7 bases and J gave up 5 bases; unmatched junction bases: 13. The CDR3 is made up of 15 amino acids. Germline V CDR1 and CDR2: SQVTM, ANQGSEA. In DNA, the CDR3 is TGCAGCGCAAAACCGGACAGGGGGGATTGGACTGAAGCTTTCTTT. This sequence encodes CSAKPDRGDWTEAFF.

The CDR3 sequence is CAWTRGELLFTDTQYF. CDR3 nucleotides: TGTGCCTGGACCCGCGGGGAACTCCTCTTCACAGATACGCAGTATTTT. The chain has TRBV30 and TRBJ2-3; D is possibly TRBD2 (6 bases). The V end lost 4 bases, the J end lost 2 bases, and 19 bases lay between the germline ends. The CDR3 consists of 16 residues. CDR1 and CDR2 from the germline V gene are GTSNPN and SVGIG (reference sequence).

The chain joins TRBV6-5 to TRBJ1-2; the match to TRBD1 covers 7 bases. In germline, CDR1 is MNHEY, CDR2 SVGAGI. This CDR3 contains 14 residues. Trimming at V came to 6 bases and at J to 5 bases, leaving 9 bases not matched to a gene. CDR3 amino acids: CASRGSTGRYGYTF. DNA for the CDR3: TGTGCCAGCAGGGGATCGACAGGGCGGTATGGCTACACCTTC.

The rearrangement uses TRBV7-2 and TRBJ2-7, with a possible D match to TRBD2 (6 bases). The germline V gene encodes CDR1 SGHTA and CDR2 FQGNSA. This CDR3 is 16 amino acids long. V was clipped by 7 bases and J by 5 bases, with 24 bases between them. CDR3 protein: CASTIQSGTGVHEQYF. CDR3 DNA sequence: TGTGCCAGCACCATCCAATCCGGGACGGGGGTCCACGAGCAGTACTTC.

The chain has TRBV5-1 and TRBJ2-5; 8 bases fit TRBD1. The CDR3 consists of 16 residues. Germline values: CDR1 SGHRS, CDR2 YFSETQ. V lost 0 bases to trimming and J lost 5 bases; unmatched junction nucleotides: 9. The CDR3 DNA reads TGCGCCAGCAGCTTGGGGTCGACAGGGGTTTGGGAGACCCAGTACTTC. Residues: CASSLGSTGVWETQYF.

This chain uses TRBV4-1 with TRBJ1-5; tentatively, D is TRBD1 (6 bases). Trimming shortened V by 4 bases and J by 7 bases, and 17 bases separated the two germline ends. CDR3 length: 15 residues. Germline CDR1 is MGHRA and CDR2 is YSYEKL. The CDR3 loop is CASSPKGEKGQPQHF. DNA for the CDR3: TGCGCCAGCAGCCCGAAGGGGGAGAAGGGCCAGCCCCAGCATTTT.

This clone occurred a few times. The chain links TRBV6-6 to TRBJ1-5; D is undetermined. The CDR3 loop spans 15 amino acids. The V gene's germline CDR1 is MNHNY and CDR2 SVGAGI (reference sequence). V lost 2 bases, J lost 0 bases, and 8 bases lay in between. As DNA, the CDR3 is TGTGCCAGCAGTTACCGGAGATATAGCAATCAGCCCCAGCATTTT. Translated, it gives CASSYRRYSNQPQHF.

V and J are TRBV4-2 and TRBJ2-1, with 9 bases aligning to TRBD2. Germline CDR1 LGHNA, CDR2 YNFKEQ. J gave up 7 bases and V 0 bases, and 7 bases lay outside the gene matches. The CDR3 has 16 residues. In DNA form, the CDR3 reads TGTGCCAGCAGCCAAGATCTTCTGGCGGGGGGGAATGAGCAGTTCTTC. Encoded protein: CASSQDLLAGGNEQFF.

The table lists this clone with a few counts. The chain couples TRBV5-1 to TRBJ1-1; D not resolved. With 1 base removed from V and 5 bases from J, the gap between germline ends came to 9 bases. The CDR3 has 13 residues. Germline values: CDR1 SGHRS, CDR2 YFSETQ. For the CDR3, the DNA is TGCGCCAGCAGCTTGCCCGCTACTACTGAAGCTTTCTTT. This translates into CASSLPATTEAFF.

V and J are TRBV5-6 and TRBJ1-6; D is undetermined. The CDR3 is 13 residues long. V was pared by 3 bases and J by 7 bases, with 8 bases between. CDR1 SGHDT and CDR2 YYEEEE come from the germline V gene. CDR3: CASSSLLNSPLHF. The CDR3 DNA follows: TGTGCCAGCAGCTCGTTATTGAATTCACCCCTCCACTTT.

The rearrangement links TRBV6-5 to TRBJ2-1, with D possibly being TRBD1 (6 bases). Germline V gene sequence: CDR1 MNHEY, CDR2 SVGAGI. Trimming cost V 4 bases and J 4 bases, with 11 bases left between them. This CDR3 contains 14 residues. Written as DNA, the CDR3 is TGTGCCAGCAGTTCTTCAGACAGGTACAATGAGCAGTTCTTC. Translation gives CASSSSDRYNEQFF.

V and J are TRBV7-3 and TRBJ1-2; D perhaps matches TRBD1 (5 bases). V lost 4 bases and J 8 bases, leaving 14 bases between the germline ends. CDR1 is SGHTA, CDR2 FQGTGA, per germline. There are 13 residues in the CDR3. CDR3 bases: TGTGCCAGCAGCTCCGACAGTGTGGGAGGCTACACCTTC. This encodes CASSSDSVGGYTF.